The clone carrying this T cell receptor beta chain was seen at least ten times. Its antigen is unknown. This specimen includes other DNA sequences encoding the same CDR3. Investigators spread the genomic DNA of each subset evenly over several immunoSEQ plates. Replicate PCRs for unsorted PBMC used about 330 ng DNA (around 30,000 T cell genomes). Some clones are missing from TCRdb's copy, which holds only in-frame ones; the method was immunoSEQ multiplex PCR. The repertoire includes about 500,000 clones, over 60% of them detected once, and around 12% sits in the top ten. With 5 bases removed from V and 5 bases from J, the gap between germline ends came to 10 bases. CDR3 size: 14 residues. The V gene's germline CDR1 is MDHEN and CDR2 SYDVKM. The data were obtained in a study of shared clonotypes between healthy human individuals. Study-wide results and limits: Blood alone was sampled, and tissue repertoires likely differ.

This receptor was obtained from a woman aged 40-49 years in good health. Some clones in this sample may be carry-over from other donors' samples. Sequencing was performed on PBMCs. The rearrangement joins TRBV28 to TRBJ2-6, with unresolved D. The CDR3 DNA reads TGTGCCAGCAGTCCTCTCCGAAGGGCCAACGTCCTGACTTTC. Encoded protein: CASSPLRRANVLTF.